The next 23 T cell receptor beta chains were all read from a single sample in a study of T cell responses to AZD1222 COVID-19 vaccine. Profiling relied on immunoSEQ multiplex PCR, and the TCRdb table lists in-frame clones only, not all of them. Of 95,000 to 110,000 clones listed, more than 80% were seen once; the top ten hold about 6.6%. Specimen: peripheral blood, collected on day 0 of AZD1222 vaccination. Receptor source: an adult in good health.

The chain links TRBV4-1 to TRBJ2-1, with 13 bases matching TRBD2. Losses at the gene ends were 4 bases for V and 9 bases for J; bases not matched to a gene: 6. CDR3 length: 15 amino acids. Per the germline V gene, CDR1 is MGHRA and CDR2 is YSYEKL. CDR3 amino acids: CASSPGLAGLSEQFF. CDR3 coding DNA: TGCGCCAGCAGCCCGGGACTAGCGGGATTGAGTGAGCAGTTCTTC.

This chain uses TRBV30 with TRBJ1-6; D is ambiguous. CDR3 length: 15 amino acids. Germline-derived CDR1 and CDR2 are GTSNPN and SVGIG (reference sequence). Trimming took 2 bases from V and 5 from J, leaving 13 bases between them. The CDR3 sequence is CAWSKGIGDNSPLHF. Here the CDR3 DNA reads TGTGCCTGGAGTAAGGGAATTGGAGATAATTCACCCCTCCACTTT.

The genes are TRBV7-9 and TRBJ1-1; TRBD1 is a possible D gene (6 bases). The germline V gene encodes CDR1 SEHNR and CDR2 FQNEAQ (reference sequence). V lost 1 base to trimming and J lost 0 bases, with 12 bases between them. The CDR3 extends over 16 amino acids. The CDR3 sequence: CASSLGRGPLNTEAFF. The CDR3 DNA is TGTGCCAGCAGCTTAGGTCGGGGGCCCCTGAACACTGAAGCTTTCTTT.

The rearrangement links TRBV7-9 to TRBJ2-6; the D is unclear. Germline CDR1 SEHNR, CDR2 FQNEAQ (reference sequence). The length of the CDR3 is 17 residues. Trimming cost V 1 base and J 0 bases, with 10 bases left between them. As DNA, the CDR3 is TGTGCCAGCAGCTTAGTGGTTTCTCACTCTGGGGCCAACGTCCTGACTTTC. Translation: CASSLVVSHSGANVLTF.

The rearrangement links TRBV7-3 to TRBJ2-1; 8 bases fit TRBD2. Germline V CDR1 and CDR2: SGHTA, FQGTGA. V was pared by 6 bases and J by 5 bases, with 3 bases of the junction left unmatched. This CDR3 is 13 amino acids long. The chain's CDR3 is CASRLTSDNEQFF. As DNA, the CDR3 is TGTGCCAGCAGATTGACTAGCGACAATGAGCAGTTCTTC. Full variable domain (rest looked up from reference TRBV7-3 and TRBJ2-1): GAGVSQTPSNKVTEKGKYVELRCDPISGHTALYWYRQSLGQGPEFLIYFQGTGAADDSGLPNDRFFAVRPEGSVSTLKIQRTERGDSAVYLCASRLTSDNEQFFGPGTRLTVL.

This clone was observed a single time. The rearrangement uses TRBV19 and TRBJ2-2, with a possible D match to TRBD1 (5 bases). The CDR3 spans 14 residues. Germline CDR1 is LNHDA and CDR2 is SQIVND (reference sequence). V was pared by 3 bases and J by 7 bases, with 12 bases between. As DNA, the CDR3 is TGTGCCAGTAGTATTACCCAGGGCGTCGGGGAGCTGTTTTTT. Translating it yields CASSITQGVGELFF.

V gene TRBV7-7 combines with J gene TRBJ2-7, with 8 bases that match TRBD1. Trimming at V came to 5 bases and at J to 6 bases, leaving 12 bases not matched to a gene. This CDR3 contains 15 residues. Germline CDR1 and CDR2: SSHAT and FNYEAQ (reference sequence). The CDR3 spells CASSVGQGGVGEQYF. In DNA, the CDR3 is TGTGCCAGCAGCGTAGGACAGGGCGGAGTTGGCGAGCAGTACTTC.

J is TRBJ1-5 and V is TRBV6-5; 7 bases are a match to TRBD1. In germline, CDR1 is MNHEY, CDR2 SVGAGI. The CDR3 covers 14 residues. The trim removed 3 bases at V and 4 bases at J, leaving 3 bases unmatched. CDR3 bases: TGTGCCAGCAGTTATGACAGGGAAAATCAGCCCCAGCATTTT. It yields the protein CASSYDRENQPQHF.

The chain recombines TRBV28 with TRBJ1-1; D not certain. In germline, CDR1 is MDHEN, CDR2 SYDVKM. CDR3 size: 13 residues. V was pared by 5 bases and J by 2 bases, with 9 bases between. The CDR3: CASSEGQNTEAFF. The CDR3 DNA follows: TGTGCCAGCAGTGAGGGCCAAAACACTGAAGCTTTCTTT.

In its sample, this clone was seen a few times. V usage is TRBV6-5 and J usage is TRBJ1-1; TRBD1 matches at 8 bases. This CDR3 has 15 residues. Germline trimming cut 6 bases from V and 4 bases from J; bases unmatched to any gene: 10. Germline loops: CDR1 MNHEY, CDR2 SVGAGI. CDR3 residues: CASRDSGGVGTEAFF. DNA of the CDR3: TGTGCCAGCAGAGACTCAGGGGGCGTAGGCACTGAAGCTTTCTTT.

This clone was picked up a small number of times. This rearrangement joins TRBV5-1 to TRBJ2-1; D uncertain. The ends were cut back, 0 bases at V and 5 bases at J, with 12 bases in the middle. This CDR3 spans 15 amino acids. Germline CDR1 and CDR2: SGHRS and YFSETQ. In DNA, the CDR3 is TGCGCCAGCAGCTTGGTTGAGGTCCAAAACAATGAGCAGTTCTTC. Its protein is CASSLVEVQNNEQFF.

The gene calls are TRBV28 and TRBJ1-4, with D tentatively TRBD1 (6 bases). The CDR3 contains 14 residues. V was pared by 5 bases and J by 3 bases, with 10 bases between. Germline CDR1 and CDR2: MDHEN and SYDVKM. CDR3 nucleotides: TGTGCCAGCAGTCGGACAGCACCTAATGAAAAACTGTTTTTT. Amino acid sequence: CASSRTAPNEKLFF.

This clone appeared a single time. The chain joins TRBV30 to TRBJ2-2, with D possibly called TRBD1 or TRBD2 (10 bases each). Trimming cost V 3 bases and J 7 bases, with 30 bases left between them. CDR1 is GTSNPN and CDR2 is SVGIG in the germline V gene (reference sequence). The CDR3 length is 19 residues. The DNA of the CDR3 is TGTGCCTGGAGCTTGACAGGGGGCTCTAGCGGGAGTCCCGGCGGGGAGCTGTTTTTT. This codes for CAWSLTGGSSGSPGGELFF.

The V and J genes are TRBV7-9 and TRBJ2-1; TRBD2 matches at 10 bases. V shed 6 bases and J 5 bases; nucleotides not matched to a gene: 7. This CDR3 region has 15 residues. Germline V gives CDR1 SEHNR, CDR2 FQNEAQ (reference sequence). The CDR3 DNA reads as TGTGCCAGCAGTCGACCTAGCGGGAGTAACAATGAGCAGTTCTTC. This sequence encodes CASSRPSGSNNEQFF.

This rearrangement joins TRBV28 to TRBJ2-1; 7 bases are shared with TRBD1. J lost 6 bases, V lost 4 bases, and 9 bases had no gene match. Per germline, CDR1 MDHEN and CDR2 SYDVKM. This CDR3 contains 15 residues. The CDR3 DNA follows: TGTGCCAGCAGTTCTAGGGGGCGCGTATTCAATGAGCAGTTCTTC. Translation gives CASSSRGRVFNEQFF.

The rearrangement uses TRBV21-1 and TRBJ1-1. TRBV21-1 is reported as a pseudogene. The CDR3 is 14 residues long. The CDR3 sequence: CASTHMGGDTEAFF. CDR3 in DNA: TGTGCCAGCACACACATGGGAGGGGACACTGAAGCTTTCTTT.

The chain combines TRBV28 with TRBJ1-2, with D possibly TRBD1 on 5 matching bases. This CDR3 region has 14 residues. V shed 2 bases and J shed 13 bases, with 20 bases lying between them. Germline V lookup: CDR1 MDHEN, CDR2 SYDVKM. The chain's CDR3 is CASSLSGGKGVSTF. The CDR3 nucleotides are TGTGCCAGCAGTTTAAGTGGGGGAAAAGGGGTAAGCACCTTC.

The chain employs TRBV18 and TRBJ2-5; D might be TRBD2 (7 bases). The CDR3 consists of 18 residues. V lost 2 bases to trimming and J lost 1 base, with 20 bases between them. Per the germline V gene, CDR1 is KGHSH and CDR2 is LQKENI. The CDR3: CASSPSPRGGGLQETQYF. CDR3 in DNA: TGTGCCAGCTCACCAAGCCCCCGAGGGGGGGGCCTCCAAGAGACCCAGTACTTC.

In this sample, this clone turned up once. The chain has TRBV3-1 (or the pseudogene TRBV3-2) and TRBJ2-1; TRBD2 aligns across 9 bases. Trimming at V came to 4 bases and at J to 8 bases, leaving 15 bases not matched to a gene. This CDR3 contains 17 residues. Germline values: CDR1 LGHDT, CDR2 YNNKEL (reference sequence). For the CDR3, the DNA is TGTGCCAGCAGCCCGTACAGCGGGAGGTCCCCTATGGATGAGCAGTTCTTC. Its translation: CASSPYSGRSPMDEQFF.

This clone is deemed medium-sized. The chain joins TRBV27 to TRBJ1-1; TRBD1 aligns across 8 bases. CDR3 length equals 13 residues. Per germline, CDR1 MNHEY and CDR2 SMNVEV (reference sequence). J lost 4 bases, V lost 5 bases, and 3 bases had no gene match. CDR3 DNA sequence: TGTGCCAGCAGTGCAGGGGGCGTCACTGAAGCTTTCTTT. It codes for CASSAGGVTEAFF.

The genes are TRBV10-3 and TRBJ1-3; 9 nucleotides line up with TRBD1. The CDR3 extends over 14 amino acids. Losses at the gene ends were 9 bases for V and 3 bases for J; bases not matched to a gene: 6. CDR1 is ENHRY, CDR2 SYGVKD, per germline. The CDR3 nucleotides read TGTGCCATTTTAACAGGGGGCGTTGGAAACACCATATATTTT. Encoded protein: CAILTGGVGNTIYF.

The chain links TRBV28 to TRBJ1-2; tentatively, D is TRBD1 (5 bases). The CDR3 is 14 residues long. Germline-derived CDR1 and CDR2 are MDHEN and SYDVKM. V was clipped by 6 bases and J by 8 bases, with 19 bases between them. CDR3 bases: TGTGCCAGCAGAGAGACAGTCTCTCTTACCGGCTACACCTTC. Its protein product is CASRETVSLTGYTF.

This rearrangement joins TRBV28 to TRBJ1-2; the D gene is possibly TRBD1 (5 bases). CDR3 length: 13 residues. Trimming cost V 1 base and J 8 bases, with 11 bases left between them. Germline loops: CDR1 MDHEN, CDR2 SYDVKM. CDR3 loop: CASSLFLGHGYTF. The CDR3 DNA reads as TGTGCCAGCAGTTTATTCCTGGGGCACGGCTACACCTTC.